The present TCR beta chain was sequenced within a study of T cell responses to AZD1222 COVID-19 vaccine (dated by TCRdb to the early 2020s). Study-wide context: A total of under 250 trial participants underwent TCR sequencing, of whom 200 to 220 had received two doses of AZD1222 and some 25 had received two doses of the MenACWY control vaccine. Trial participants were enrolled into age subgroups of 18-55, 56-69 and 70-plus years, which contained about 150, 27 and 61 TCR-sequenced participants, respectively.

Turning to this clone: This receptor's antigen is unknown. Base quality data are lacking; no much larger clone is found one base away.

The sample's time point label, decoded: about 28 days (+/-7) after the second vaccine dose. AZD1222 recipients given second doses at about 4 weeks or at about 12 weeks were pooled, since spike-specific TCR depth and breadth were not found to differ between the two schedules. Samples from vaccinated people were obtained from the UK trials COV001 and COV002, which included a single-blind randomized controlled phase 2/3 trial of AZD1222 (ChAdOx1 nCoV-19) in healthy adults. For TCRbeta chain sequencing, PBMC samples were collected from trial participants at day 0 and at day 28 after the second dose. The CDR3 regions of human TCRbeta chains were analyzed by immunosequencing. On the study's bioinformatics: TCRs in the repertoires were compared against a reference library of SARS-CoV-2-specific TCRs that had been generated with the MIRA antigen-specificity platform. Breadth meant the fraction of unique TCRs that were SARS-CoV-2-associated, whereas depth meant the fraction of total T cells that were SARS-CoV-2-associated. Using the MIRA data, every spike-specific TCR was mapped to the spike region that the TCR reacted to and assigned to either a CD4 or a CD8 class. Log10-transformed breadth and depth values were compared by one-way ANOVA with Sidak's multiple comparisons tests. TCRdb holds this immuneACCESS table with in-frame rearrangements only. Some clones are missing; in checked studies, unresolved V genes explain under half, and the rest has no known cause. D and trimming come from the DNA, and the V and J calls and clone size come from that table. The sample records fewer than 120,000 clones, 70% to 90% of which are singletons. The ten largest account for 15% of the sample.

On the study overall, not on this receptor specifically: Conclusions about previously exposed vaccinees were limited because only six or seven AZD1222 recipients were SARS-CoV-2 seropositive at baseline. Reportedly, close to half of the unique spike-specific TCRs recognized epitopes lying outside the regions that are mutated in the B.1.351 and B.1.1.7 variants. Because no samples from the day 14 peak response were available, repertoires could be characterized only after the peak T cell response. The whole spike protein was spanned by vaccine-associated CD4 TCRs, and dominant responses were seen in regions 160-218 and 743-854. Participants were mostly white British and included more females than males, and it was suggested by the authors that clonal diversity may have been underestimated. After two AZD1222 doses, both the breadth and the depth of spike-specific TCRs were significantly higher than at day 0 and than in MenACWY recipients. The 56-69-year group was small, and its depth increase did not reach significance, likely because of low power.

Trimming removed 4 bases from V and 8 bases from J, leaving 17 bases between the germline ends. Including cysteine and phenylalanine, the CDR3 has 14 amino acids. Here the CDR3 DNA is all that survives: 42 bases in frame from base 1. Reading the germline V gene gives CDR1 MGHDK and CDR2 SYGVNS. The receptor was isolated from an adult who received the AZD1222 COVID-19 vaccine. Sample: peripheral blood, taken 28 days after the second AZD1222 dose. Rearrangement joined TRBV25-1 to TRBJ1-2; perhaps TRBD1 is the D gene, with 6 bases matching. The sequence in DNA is TGTGCCAGCAGTGCGGACAGTCGGGCCTGGGGCTACACCTTC. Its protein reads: CASSADSRAWGYTF.